These T cell receptor beta chains were read from a single sample in a study of T cell repertoires in cytomegalovirus infection. TCRdb analysed the reads with MiXCR anew, one entry per CDR3 protein. Among a few hundred thousand distinct CDR3 sequences listed, 15% to 20% were seen once. Specimen: PBMCs. These receptor sequences come from a human donor in good health (CMV status not recorded). Some clones in this sample may be carry-over from other donors' samples. CDR3s include the opening cysteine and the closing phenylalanine or tryptophan.

v_call	j_call	cdr3_aa
TRBV5-4	TRBJ2-2	CASSPGGSGGLNTGELFF
TRBV6-2/TRBV6-3	TRBJ1-5	CASSDRGQPQHF
TRBV7-8	TRBJ2-7	CASSLGAAVEQYF
TRBV4-1	TRBJ1-5	CASSQEQGVVFGNQPQHF
TRBV11-2	TRBJ1-2	CASRQVLYGYTF
TRBV11-2	TRBJ1-1	CASSFRGYDTEAFF
TRBV6-5	TRBJ1-1	CASSYVGTGPEAFF
TRBV28	TRBJ2-7	CASSPAGSSYEQYF
TRBV2	TRBJ2-2	CASLGRNTGELFF
TRBV11-2	TRBJ2-7	CASRSTRGSPYEQYF
TRBV2	TRBJ2-5	CASTKNGVQETQYF
TRBV5-4	TRBJ2-3	CASSPPGTGGSDTQYF
TRBV29-1	TRBJ1-2	CSVDQGGDGGYTF
TRBV10-3	TRBJ1-5	CAISEGGGSQPQHF
TRBV7-2	TRBJ1-5	CASSLTVGQINQPQHF
TRBV12-3/TRBV12-4	TRBJ1-2	CASSFGGSRYGYTF
TRBV6-1	TRBJ2-3	CASSGLAGGPTDTQYF
TRBV28	TRBJ2-3	CASSLADRGDTQYF
TRBV20-1	TRBJ1-1	CSALYVMNTEAFF
TRBV20-1	TRBJ2-3	CSARVRVTDTQYF
TRBV7-2	TRBJ2-7	CASSSSGTSSYEQYF
TRBV6-1	TRBJ1-4	CASSPPGIRTNEKLFF
TRBV6-5	TRBJ2-7	CASSYSSGPAVYEQYF
TRBV5-1	TRBJ2-3	CASRDKLSTDTQYF
TRBV6-1	TRBJ2-3	CASRLDRSTDTQYF
TRBV3-1	TRBJ1-1	CASSQDLLNTEAFF
TRBV12-3/TRBV12-4	TRBJ1-2	CASSGEDWGGYTF
TRBV10-3	TRBJ2-2	CAISEPTNTGELFF
TRBV9	TRBJ2-3	CASSVEVSGGVDTQYF
TRBV12-3/TRBV12-4	TRBJ1-1	CASSPPFNTEAFF
TRBV18	TRBJ1-6	CASSTQGQEVNSPLHF